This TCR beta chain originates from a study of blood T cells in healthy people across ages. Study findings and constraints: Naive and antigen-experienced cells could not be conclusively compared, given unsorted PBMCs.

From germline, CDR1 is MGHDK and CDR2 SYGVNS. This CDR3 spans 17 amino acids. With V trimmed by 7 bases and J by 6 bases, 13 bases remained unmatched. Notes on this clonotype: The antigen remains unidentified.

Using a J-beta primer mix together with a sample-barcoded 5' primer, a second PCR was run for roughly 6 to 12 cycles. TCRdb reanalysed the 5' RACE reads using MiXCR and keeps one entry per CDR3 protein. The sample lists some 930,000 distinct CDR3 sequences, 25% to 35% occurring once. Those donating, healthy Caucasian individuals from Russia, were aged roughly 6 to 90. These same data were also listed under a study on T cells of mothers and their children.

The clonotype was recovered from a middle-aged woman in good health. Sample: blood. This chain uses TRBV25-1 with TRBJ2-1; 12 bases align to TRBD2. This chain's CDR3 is CASNGLAGFGPINEQFF. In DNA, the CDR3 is TGTGCCAGCAACGGACTAGCGGGGTTTGGGCCGATCAATGAGCAGTTCTTC.